The 12 T cell receptor beta chains below come from one sample, sequenced in a study of blood T cell repertoires in COVID-19. Method: immunoSEQ multiplex PCR; TCRdb's copy keeps in-frame clones and lacks some. The table records a few hundred thousand clones, 87% of them present only once. Material: PBMCs or T cells enriched from blood (not recorded which). The receptor source for this set is a woman aged 18-35 years who had recovered from COVID-19.

The gene calls are TRBV6-6 and TRBJ2-2; TRBD1 aligns across 8 bases. Looked up from germline, CDR1 is MNHNY and CDR2 is SVGAGI (reference sequence). V lost 0 bases to trimming and J lost 3 bases; unmatched junction nucleotides: 0. The CDR3 sequence is 15 residues long. CDR3 DNA sequence: TGTGCCAGCAGTTACTCGACAGGGGACACCGGGGAGCTGTTTTTT. Protein: CASSYSTGDTGELFF.

V is TRBV18 and J is TRBJ2-5; TRBD2 agrees at 13 bases. This CDR3 is built from 17 residues. Looked up from germline, CDR1 is KGHSH and CDR2 is LQKENI. V lost 3 bases and J lost 5; bases outside the gene matches: 9. The CDR3 spells CASSPRTSGSVSETQYF. CDR3 DNA: TGTGCCAGCTCACCCCGGACTAGCGGGAGTGTGTCGGAGACCCAGTACTTC.

This clone appeared a single time. This chain uses TRBV6-5 with TRBJ2-3; 7 nucleotides align to TRBD1. CDR1 and CDR2 from the germline V gene are MNHEY and SVGAGI. Unmatched junction bases numbered 11, after V lost 8 bases and J lost 6 bases. The CDR3 sequence is 14 residues long. The CDR3 bases are TGTGCCAGCTCCCGGGACAGAAATATTGATACGCAGTATTTT. Its protein product is CASSRDRNIDTQYF.

The rearrangement joins TRBV7-6 to TRBJ1-3, with TRBD1 as a possible D gene (5 bases). Trimming left V 5 bases short and J 2 bases short, with 19 bases between. Per germline, CDR1 SGHVS and CDR2 FNYEAQ. The CDR3 spans 17 residues. The CDR3, as DNA: TGTGCCAGCAGCCCCATCCGACGGGGGAGGACTGGAAACACCATATATTTT. Its translation is CASSPIRRGRTGNTIYF.

The chain has TRBV7-2 and TRBJ2-1; a weak D match, TRBD1 (5 bases). From germline, CDR1 is SGHTA and CDR2 FQGNSA. V was clipped by 3 bases and J by 9 bases, with 12 bases between them. This CDR3 is 13 amino acids long. CDR3 protein: CASSLQGFSEQFF. CDR3 DNA: TGTGCCAGCAGCTTGCAGGGTTTTAGTGAGCAGTTCTTC.

V and J are TRBV18 and TRBJ1-1; the D is unclear. The CDR3 extends over 13 amino acids. Trimming cost V 0 bases and J 4 bases, with 6 bases left between them. CDR1 and CDR2 from the germline V gene are KGHSH and LQKENI. CDR3 region: CASSPPGVTEAFF. The DNA of the CDR3 is TGTGCCAGCTCACCACCGGGAGTCACTGAAGCTTTCTTT.

The chain employs TRBV5-1 and TRBJ1-1; D unresolved. The germline V gene encodes CDR1 SGHRS and CDR2 YFSETQ. The CDR3 length is 13 residues. Trimming removed 7 bases from V and 1 base from J, with 11 bases in between. CDR3 loop: CASRQNTNTEAFF. The CDR3 DNA follows: TGCGCCAGCCGTCAGAATACGAACACTGAAGCTTTCTTT.

The chain joins TRBV28 to TRBJ2-5; 7 nucleotides line up with TRBD2. Losses at the gene ends were 1 base for V and 4 bases for J; bases not matched to a gene: 3. The CDR3 loop spans 14 amino acids. Germline V gene sequence: CDR1 MDHEN, CDR2 SYDVKM. The CDR3 DNA reads as TGTGCCAGCAGTTTATTGATAGCGGGAGAGACCCAGTACTTC. As protein: CASSLLIAGETQYF.

The gene calls are TRBV19 and TRBJ1-5, with D uncertain. This CDR3 region has 13 residues. Trimming left V 1 base short and J 7 bases short, with 8 bases between. In germline, CDR1 is LNHDA, CDR2 SQIVND (reference sequence). CDR3 DNA: TGTGCCAGTAGTATAGTACGGGGACAGCCCCAGCATTTT. Its protein is CASSIVRGQPQHF.

The chain recombines TRBV6-5 with TRBJ1-1; unclear D gene. The germline V gene encodes CDR1 MNHEY and CDR2 SVGAGI. Trimming took 4 bases from V and 2 from J, leaving 14 bases between them. The CDR3 consists of 15 residues. CDR3 sequence reads: CASSFLRGQNTEAFF. As DNA, the CDR3 is TGTGCCAGCAGTTTCCTGAGAGGCCAAAACACTGAAGCTTTCTTT.

This clone showed up just once. The CDR3 sequence: CAWSVQGNTEAFF. DNA of the CDR3: TGTGCCTGGAGTGTACAGGGGAACACTGAAGCTTTCTTT. This chain joins TRBV30 and TRBJ1-1; TRBD1 might be the D (6 bases). V lost 0 bases and J 1 base, leaving 6 bases between the germline ends. Germline V gene data show CDR1 as GTSNPN and CDR2 as SVGIG (reference sequence). There are 13 residues in the CDR3.

The chain joins TRBV27 to TRBJ2-1; 8 positions match TRBD2. J was trimmed by 9 bases and V by 1 base; bases with no gene match: 11. Germline V gene lookup returns CDR1 MNHEY and CDR2 SMNVEV (reference sequence). This CDR3 is built from 16 residues. In DNA form, the CDR3 reads TGTGCCAGCAGTTTATTCGGTGGTGGGCGGGAGGCTGAGCAGTTCTTC. As protein: CASSLFGGGREAEQFF.